This T cell receptor (beta chain) was profiled in a study of T-cell reconstitution after alpha-beta-depleted transplantation in children. V dropped 1 base and J dropped 4; count of bases not matched to a gene: 2. The CDR3 contains 15 residues. This clonotype was counted at least ten times. It was with unique molecular identifiers that the TCRbeta library was prepared. Each CDR3 protein gets one entry after TCRdb re-called the PCR reads with MiXCR. The table has roughly 300,000 distinct CDR3 sequences, 9.9% seen once. The chain is built from TRBV12-3 or TRBV12-4 and TRBJ2-3; 10 nucleotides line up with TRBD1. The clonotype was recovered from a human donor who donated a stem cell graft to a child with SCID. Material: PBMCs from the stem cell graft donor, obtained from the stem cell graft. The CDR3 loop reads CASSLGQGAADTQYF. The CDR3 DNA is TGTGCCAGCAGTTTAGGACAGGGGGCAGCAGATACGCAGTATTTT.